The next 22 T cell receptor beta chains were all read from a single sample in a study of T cells after somatic rescue of genetic block. Assay used: immunoSEQ multiplex PCR; TCRdb lists only in-frame clones, some missing. The sample yields tens of thousands of clones, roughly 93% seen once. Material for sequencing was peripheral blood mononuclear cells (PBMCs). The receptors were gathered from a man aged 25 to 45.

The V and J genes are TRBV6-1 and TRBJ1-2; D not certain. V shed 2 bases and J shed 8 bases, with 18 bases lying between them. This CDR3 spans 15 amino acids. Germline V gene data show CDR1 as MNHNS and CDR2 as SASEGT. The CDR3 loop reads CASSEIDPLTRGYTF. CDR3 coding DNA: TGTGCCAGCAGTGAAATCGACCCACTAACGCGAGGCTACACCTTC.

The CDR3 here is CASTDGLSGANVLTF. The CDR3 nucleotides read TGTGCCAGCACCGACGGTCTCTCTGGGGCCAACGTCCTGACTTTC. V usage is TRBV6-6 and J usage is TRBJ2-6; unclear D gene. The ends were cut back, 7 bases at V and 0 bases at J, with 10 bases in the middle. The CDR3 is made up of 15 amino acids. Germline CDR1 reads MNHNY; CDR2 reads SVGAGI (reference sequence).

The V gene is TRBV28, the J gene TRBJ2-7; 7 bases agree with TRBD1. J gave up 3 bases and V 4 bases, and 15 bases lay outside the gene matches. Per the germline V gene, CDR1 is MDHEN and CDR2 is SYDVKM. This CDR3 has 17 amino acids. The CDR3 DNA sequence: TGTGCCAGCAGTTCGAACCCGGAGAGACAGGGTTTCTACGAGCAGTACTTC. As protein: CASSSNPERQGFYEQYF.

This rearrangement joins TRBV6-1 to TRBJ2-5; D possibly corresponds to TRBD2 (6 bases). Trimming took 5 bases from V and 5 from J, leaving 9 bases between them. Germline V lookup: CDR1 MNHNS, CDR2 SASEGT. This CDR3 has 12 amino acids. In DNA form, the CDR3 reads TGTGCCAGCAGTCGGGAGTCCGAGACCCAGTACTTC. Its translation: CASSRESETQYF.

The chain couples TRBV6-1 to TRBJ2-7, with D unresolved. Germline CDR1 and CDR2: MNHNS and SASEGT. V was clipped by 4 bases and J by 2 bases, with 15 bases between them. This CDR3 spans 15 amino acids. In DNA, the CDR3 is TGTGCCAGCAGTGCCGATTTGTCAGGCGCCTACGAGCAGTACTTC. Translated, it gives CASSADLSGAYEQYF.

The V gene is TRBV20-1, the J gene TRBJ2-5; the D is unclear. The CDR3 loop spans 10 amino acids. Germline CDR1 reads DFQATT; CDR2 reads SNEGSKA (reference sequence). Trimming shortened V by 5 bases and J by 5 bases, and 6 bases separated the two germline ends. The CDR3 DNA reads TGCAGTGCTGCAGTTGAGACCCAGTACTTC. Residues: CSAAVETQYF.

V is TRBV27 and J is TRBJ2-7, with a tentative D call TRBD2 (7 bases). The CDR3 is 17 amino acids. The V end was cut by 0 bases, the J end by 5 bases, with 20 bases between. From germline, CDR1 is MNHEY and CDR2 SMNVEV (reference sequence). DNA of the CDR3: TGTGCCAGCAGTTTATCGGGGGGGCGTCCCTTATTTAACGAGCAGTACTTC. It specifies CASSLSGGRPLFNEQYF.

The chain recombines TRBV5-1 with TRBJ2-2, with 7 bases matching TRBD1. V shed 4 bases and J 0 bases; nucleotides not matched to a gene: 6. The CDR3 sequence is 16 residues long. Germline assignment: CDR1 SGHRS and CDR2 YFSETQ. The CDR3 sequence: CASSTQTGTNTGELFF. The CDR3 DNA sequence: TGCGCCAGCAGCACCCAGACAGGGACGAACACCGGGGAGCTGTTTTTT.

The chain recombines TRBV27 with TRBJ2-5; no clear D gene. CDR1 and CDR2 from the germline V gene are MNHEY and SMNVEV (reference sequence). V gave up 7 bases and J gave up 1 base, with 10 bases separating them. The length of the CDR3 is 13 residues. The CDR3 nucleotides are TGTGCCAGCACCACCCCTATCCAAGAGACCCAGTACTTC. This encodes CASTTPIQETQYF.

J is TRBJ2-1 and V is TRBV5-8; 7 bases agree with TRBD1. This CDR3 contains 15 residues. Germline-derived CDR1 and CDR2 are SGHTS and YDEGEE. The junction had 8 bases not matched to a gene; V was cut back by 1 base and J by 7 bases. CDR3 in amino acids: CASSLPGGPLNEQFF. CDR3 DNA sequence: TGTGCCAGCAGCTTGCCAGGGGGACCCTTAAATGAGCAGTTCTTC.

The chain employs TRBV28 and TRBJ1-5; D perhaps matches TRBD1 (6 bases). This CDR3 region has 15 residues. The germline V gene encodes CDR1 MDHEN and CDR2 SYDVKM. Trimming cost V 4 bases and J 4 bases, with 14 bases left between them. CDR3: CASSSHRVRNQPQHF. The CDR3 DNA reads as TGTGCCAGCAGTTCTCACAGGGTTCGAAATCAGCCCCAGCATTTT. The full variable domain, in which reference TRBV28 and TRBJ1-5 provide the parts outside the CDR3, is DVKVTQSSRYLVKRTGEKVFLECVQDMDHENMFWYRQDPGLGLRLIYFSYDVKMKEKGDIPEGYSVSREKKERFSLILESASTNQTSMYLCASSSHRVRNQPQHFGDGTRLSIL.

In its sample, this clone was seen a few times. A read error may account for a junction end that differs from germline. This chain uses TRBV19 with TRBJ1-3, with D possibly TRBD1 on 6 matching bases. Germline V lookup: CDR1 LNHDA, CDR2 SQIVND (reference sequence). The CDR3 is 10 residues long. The CDR3 reads CASSIQGRHF. CDR3 in DNA: TGTGCCAGTAGTATCCAGGGGAGGCATTTT.

The chain combines TRBV10-1 with TRBJ2-3; either TRBD1 or TRBD2 may supply D (5 bases each). V was shortened by 10 bases and J by 8 bases, with 19 bases between the two germline ends. Germline lookup yields CDR1 WNHNN and CDR2 SYGVQD (reference sequence). The CDR3 runs 13 residues. The CDR3 bases are TGCGCCACCGACACTGGTTTTGGGGGTACGCAGTATTTT. Translation gives CATDTGFGGTQYF.

The chain has TRBV19 and TRBJ1-5; TRBD1 matches at 7 bases. This CDR3 comprises 16 residues. Germline V lookup: CDR1 LNHDA, CDR2 SQIVND (reference sequence). J lost 9 bases, V lost 2 bases, and 13 bases had no gene match. This chain's CDR3 is CASSISSRGYLRPQHF. The CDR3 nucleotides are TGTGCCAGTAGTATAAGTAGCAGGGGGTACTTAAGGCCCCAGCATTTT.

The chain combines TRBV5-1 with TRBJ1-6; D uncertain. The CDR3 is made up of 16 amino acids. Germline values: CDR1 SGHRS, CDR2 YFSETQ. V was shortened by 2 bases and J by 0 bases, with 9 bases between the two germline ends. The CDR3 protein is CASSLGGSSYNSPLHF. For the CDR3, the DNA is TGCGCCAGCAGCTTAGGCGGGAGCTCCTATAATTCACCCCTCCACTTT.

This chain uses TRBV5-6 with TRBJ2-7, with D maybe TRBD2 (7 bases). The germline V and J ends were trimmed by 5 bases and 10 bases, with 19 bases remaining between them. The CDR3 is made up of 13 amino acids. CDR1 SGHDT and CDR2 YYEEEE come from the germline V gene. The CDR3, as DNA: TGTGCCAGCAGGAATCCGGGGGGCCCACGACAGTACTTC. This encodes CASRNPGGPRQYF.

This clone was seen just once. The chain combines TRBV15 with TRBJ2-1; 8 nucleotides line up with TRBD2. The junction had 6 bases not matched to a gene; V was cut back by 2 bases and J by 9 bases. The CDR3 contains 14 residues. Germline lookup yields CDR1 LNHNV and CDR2 YYDKDF (reference sequence). CDR3 coding DNA: TGTGCCACCAGCAGAACCCGGGGGGGTGGTGAGCAGTTCTTC. Its translation: CATSRTRGGGEQFF.

This sequence joins TRBV5-1 and TRBJ2-2, with D uncertain. This CDR3 comprises 12 residues. Deletions cut 6 bases from V and 7 bases from J, with 10 bases between. The germline gives CDR1 SGHRS, CDR2 YFSETQ. The CDR3 bases are TGCGCCAGCAAGGAGCTTGACGGGGAGCTGTTTTTT. Translated: CASKELDGELFF.

V is TRBV5-4 and J is TRBJ1-1; no clear D gene. The germline V gene encodes CDR1 SGHNT and CDR2 YYREEE (reference sequence). V was trimmed by 4 bases and J by 10 bases, leaving 17 bases between them. There are 13 residues in the CDR3. This chain's CDR3 is CASSPSLTSGAFF. The CDR3 DNA reads TGTGCCAGCAGCCCCTCTTTGACCTCAGGAGCTTTCTTT.

J is TRBJ2-7 and V is TRBV5-1; 9 nucleotides align to TRBD1. The CDR3 runs to 15 residues. Germline CDR1 is SGHRS and CDR2 is YFSETQ. V lost 7 bases to trimming and J lost 1 base; unmatched junction nucleotides: 9. CDR3 amino acids: CASRYSGQGSYEQYF. CDR3 nucleotide sequence: TGCGCCAGCCGCTACTCGGGACAGGGTTCCTACGAGCAGTACTTC.

The chain couples TRBV18 to TRBJ1-1; 9 positions agree with TRBD1. The germline V gene encodes CDR1 KGHSH and CDR2 LQKENI. The CDR3 length is 15 residues. J lost 5 bases, V lost 5 bases, and 9 bases had no gene match. The DNA for the CDR3 is TGTGCCAGCTCAGACAAACAGGGGGCTGGGACTGAAGCTTTCTTT. Amino acid sequence: CASSDKQGAGTEAFF.

The gene calls are TRBV4-1 and TRBJ2-1; 9 nucleotides agree with TRBD2. The ends lost 2 bases at V and 7 bases at J; junction bases unmatched: 9. Germline V gives CDR1 MGHRA, CDR2 YSYEKL. The CDR3 is 16 amino acids. This chain's CDR3 is CASSQPLAGRGNEQFF. CDR3 nucleotides: TGCGCCAGCAGCCAACCTCTAGCGGGGAGGGGGAATGAGCAGTTCTTC.